By share, the clone carrying this T cell receptor (beta chain) ranks as medium-sized. Study processing details: Between-group CDR3 differences, defined by clinicopathological status, yielded a distant-metastasis classifier for papillary thyroid cancer. With MiXCR, TCRdb called clones anew from the PCR reads. The V and J calls reflect TCRdb's pipeline rather than the authors' work. The table includes more than 20,000 clones, roughly 22% detected once. The data are from a study of metastatic and nonmetastatic thyroid tumors. This CDR3 spans 14 amino acids. Per germline, CDR1 KGHSH and CDR2 LQKENI. V lost 5 bases and J 3 bases, leaving 14 bases between the germline ends. Nobody among the patients had been given any treatment before thyroid surgery.

The chain joins TRBV18 to TRBJ2-7; perhaps TRBD2 as D (5 bases). Sequenced sample: blood. This receptor was obtained from a female donor with papillary thyroid cancer or a benign thyroid nodule (not recorded which). Some clones in this sample may be carry-over from other donors' samples. The CDR3 loop reads CASSKEAPHYEQYF. The DNA of the CDR3 is TGTGCCAGCTCAAAGGAGGCACCGCACTACGAGCAGTACTTC.